The clone carrying this TCR beta chain came up once. The sample contains more than one DNA sequence encoding this CDR3. The data stem from a study of blood T cell repertoires in COVID-19. Across the study: T cells, B-cell-depleted T cells, or PBMCs supplied cDNA or gDNA.

Original processing notes: Estimation of nucleated cell counts was performed using reference gene primer amplification. Only in-frame clones appear in the TCRdb table, and some are missing; sequencing was by immunoSEQ multiplex PCR. The V and J calls and clone size come from that table; D and trimming were worked out from the DNA. Of 200,000 or so clones listed, 75% to 90% are singletons. V was trimmed by 0 bases and J by 4 bases, leaving 7 bases between them. The CDR3 is 13 residues long. The V gene's germline CDR1 is SGDLS and CDR2 YYNGEE. The TCR was taken from a woman in her thirties or forties with acute COVID-19. V usage is TRBV9 and J usage is TRBJ1-1; D gene unclear. The source material was PBMCs or T cells enriched from blood (not recorded which). The CDR3 coding sequence is TGTGCCAGCAGCGTAGTGGAGGGCACTGAAGCTTTCTTT. Amino acid sequence: CASSVVEGTEAFF.